This passage covers 10 T cell receptor beta chains from one sample sequenced in a study of cytomegalovirus exposure and HLA in healthy donors. TCRdb's copy holds only in-frame clones and misses some; the assay was immunoSEQ multiplex PCR. The data contain under 400,000 clones, about nine tenths of them singletons. The sample taken for sequencing was PBMCs. The receptor set was obtained from a woman aged 18-35 years in good health and CMV-seronegative.

This chain links TRBV7-8 with TRBJ2-7; 7 nucleotides line up with TRBD1. CDR3 length: 15 residues. Unmatched junction bases numbered 8, after V lost 5 bases and J lost 1 base. Germline V gene data show CDR1 as SGHVS and CDR2 as FQNEAQ. CDR3 sequence: CASSRSRDRSYEQYF. The CDR3 DNA sequence: TGTGCCAGCAGCCGTTCTAGGGACAGATCCTACGAGCAGTACTTC. The entire variable domain, with the rest obtained from reference TRBV7-8 and TRBJ2-7, is as follows: GAGVSQSPRYKVAKRGQDVALRCDPISGHVSLFWYQQALGQGPEFLTYFQNEAQLDKSGLPSDRFFAERPEGSVSTLKIQRTQQEDSAVYLCASSRSRDRSYEQYFGPGTRLTVT.

J is TRBJ1-1 and V is TRBV6-5; D uncertain. V lost 6 bases, J lost 5 bases, and 16 bases lay in between. CDR1 and CDR2 (germline): MNHEY, SVGAGI. CDR3 length: 14 amino acids. The CDR3 DNA follows: TGTGCCAGCAGCCTCTCAGGCAGCTGGACTGAAGCTTTCTTT. Its protein is CASSLSGSWTEAFF.

The V and J genes are TRBV6-6 and TRBJ2-1, with 7 nucleotides matching TRBD2. CDR3 length: 15 residues. Trimming removed 3 bases from V and 1 base from J; junction bases left unmatched: 3. Germline CDR1 is MNHNY and CDR2 is SVGAGI (reference sequence). CDR3 protein: CASSYGGRSYNEQFF. The CDR3 nucleotides read TGTGCCAGCAGTTATGGCGGGAGATCCTACAATGAGCAGTTCTTC.

The chain combines TRBV4-1 with TRBJ2-2, with a possible D match to TRBD1 (5 bases). The germline V gene has CDR1 MGHRA and CDR2 YSYEKL. The CDR3 extends over 16 amino acids. V gave up 1 base and J gave up 4 bases, with 13 bases separating them. The CDR3: CASSQVPRDVTGELFF. The CDR3, as DNA: TGCGCCAGCAGCCAAGTACCCAGGGATGTCACCGGGGAGCTGTTTTTT.

This clone appeared a few times. V is TRBV6-5 and J is TRBJ1-3, with 7 bases identical to TRBD1. The CDR3 is 15 residues long. In germline, CDR1 is MNHEY, CDR2 SVGAGI. Trimming cost V 5 bases and J 0 bases; bases outside gene matches: 4. The CDR3 DNA reads TGTGCCAGCAGTAGGGACAGATTCTCTGGAAACACCATATATTTT. It specifies CASSRDRFSGNTIYF.

The rearrangement joins TRBV28 to TRBJ1-6; D is uncertain. Germline lookup yields CDR1 MDHEN and CDR2 SYDVKM. This CDR3 region has 15 residues. V dropped 5 bases and J dropped 0 bases, with 8 bases sitting between them. CDR3 nucleotides: TGTGCCAGCAGTGGTGGGAGCTCCTATAATTCACCCCTCCACTTT. It is translated as CASSGGSSYNSPLHF.

The genes are TRBV7-9 and TRBJ2-1; possibly TRBD2 for D (6 bases). Trimming removed 5 bases at V and 10 bases at J, with 12 bases between. The CDR3 extends over 12 amino acids. Germline V CDR1 and CDR2: SEHNR, FQNEAQ (reference sequence). The CDR3 DNA sequence: TGTGCCAGCAGCCTGGACTACATCGAGCAGTTCTTC. Its protein is CASSLDYIEQFF.

This sequence joins TRBV11-2 and TRBJ1-1; TRBD1 is a possible D gene (6 bases). Trimming took 5 bases from V and 1 from J, leaving 17 bases between them. The CDR3 runs 16 residues. Germline CDR1 is SGHAT and CDR2 is FQNNGV. CDR3 loop: CASSPGGAGPNTEAFF. The CDR3 DNA reads as TGTGCCAGCAGCCCCGGGGGGGCGGGCCCGAACACTGAAGCTTTCTTT.

The rearrangement uses TRBV19 and TRBJ1-1, with D unresolved. Per germline, CDR1 LNHDA and CDR2 SQIVND (reference sequence). The CDR3 has 14 amino acids. Trimming cost V 5 bases and J 5 bases, with 15 bases left between them. As DNA, the CDR3 is TGTGCCAGTAGTCGAGGGAGGTCTATGACTGAAGCTTTCTTT. It translates to CASSRGRSMTEAFF. Filled out from reference TRBV19 and TRBJ1-1, the complete variable domain reads DGGITQSPKYLFRKEGQNVTLSCEQNLNHDAMYWYRQDPGQGLRLIYYSQIVNDFQKGDIAEGYSVSREKKESFPLTVTSAQKNPTAFYLCASSRGRSMTEAFFGQGTRLTVV.

V gene TRBV28 combines with J gene TRBJ1-5, with TRBD1 identical over 10 bases. V was clipped by 8 bases and J by 8 bases; unmatched bases: 6. The CDR3 runs to 13 residues. Looked up from germline, CDR1 is MDHEN and CDR2 is SYDVKM. The CDR3 nucleotides read TGTGCCAGCCGGGACAGGGGCGGAAAGCCCCAGCATTTT. Its translation is CASRDRGGKPQHF.